The rows below give T cell receptor beta chains drawn from one sample of a study of T cells after yellow fever vaccination. TCRdb re-called the 5' RACE reads with MiXCR, one entry per CDR3 protein. The data show 300,000 to 350,000 distinct CDR3 sequences, with over 3.5% seen just once and approximately 19% held by the top ten. This sample comprised PBMCs, obtained 15 days after the yellow fever booster vaccination. All receptors derive from a man aged 18 to 30 who received the YFV17D yellow fever vaccine. Both conserved end residues are part of each CDR3. A D gene is named only where the DNA matches it firmly. The size field is filled for only some rows; it gives once, few, many or a size class.

d_call,v_call,j_call,clone_size,cdr3_aa,cdr3_nt
-,TRBV20-1,TRBJ1-2,-,CSARDRSLYGYTF,TGCAGTGCTAGGGACAGAAGCCTCTATGGCTACACCTTC
-,TRBV7-2,TRBJ2-5,many,CASSLVGVRETQYF,TGTGCCAGCAGCTTAGTGGGGGTCAGGGAGACCCAGTACTTC
-,TRBV4-1,TRBJ2-3,few,CASSLVGKDTQYF,TGCGCCAGCAGCCTTGTGGGGAAAGATACGCAGTATTTT
TRBD2,TRBV7-7,TRBJ2-1,many,CASSTGTSGRTEQFF,TGTGCTAGCAGCACTGGGACTAGCGGACGCACTGAGCAGTTCTTC
-,TRBV20-1,TRBJ1-5,many,CSAQTGHQPQHF,TGCAGTGCTCAGACAGGTCATCAGCCCCAGCATTTT
TRBD1,TRBV10-3,TRBJ2-1,-,CAISEVTGGDEQFF,TGTGCCATCAGTGAGGTGACAGGGGGCGATGAGCAGTTCTTC
-,TRBV30,TRBJ2-3,-,CAWSAGVDTQYF,TGTGCCTGGAGTGCGGGGGTAGATACGCAGTATTTT
-,TRBV9,TRBJ1-6,few,CASSVTQTPSSPLHF,TGTGCCAGCAGCGTAACTCAGACGCCCAGTTCACCCCTCCACTTT
TRBD2,TRBV7-9,TRBJ2-2,many,CASSFLSGEITGELFF,TGTGCCAGCAGCTTTCTTAGCGGGGAAATCACCGGGGAGCTGTTTTTT
-,TRBV20-1,TRBJ1-2,many,CSAGDTTGSYGYTF,TGCAGTGCTGGGGATACCACAGGGTCCTATGGCTACACCTTC
-,TRBV7-2,TRBJ1-1,many,CASSTEVGETEAFF,TGTGCCAGCAGCACGGAGGTCGGGGAAACTGAAGCTTTCTTT
-,TRBV6-6,TRBJ2-5,many,CASSTSAVGGETQYF,TGTGCCAGCAGTACCTCTGCCGTTGGGGGAGAGACCCAGTACTTC
-,TRBV6-2/TRBV6-3,TRBJ2-1,-,CASSLPGYEQFF,TGTGCCAGCAGTTTACCGGGGTATGAGCAGTTCTTC
-,TRBV21-1,TRBJ1-5,-,CASSKMPPTGLGYSNQPQHF,TGTGCCAGCAGCAAAATGCCCCCGACAGGACTGGGATATAGCAATCAGCCCCAGCATTTT
TRBD2,TRBV6-2/TRBV6-3,TRBJ2-5,few,CASSYPPGTSDETQYF,TGTGCCAGCAGTTATCCCCCCGGAACTAGCGATGAGACCCAGTACTTC
-,TRBV2,TRBJ1-2,few,CASSPRPNSHGYTF,TGTGCCAGCAGCCCCAGACCAAACTCACATGGCTACACCTTC
-,TRBV7-3,TRBJ2-1,many,CASSQMGYNEQFF,TGTGCCAGCAGCCAAATGGGGTACAATGAGCAGTTCTTC
-,TRBV4-1,TRBJ2-1,-,CASKGGNEQFF,TGCGCCAGCAAAGGGGGGAATGAGCAGTTCTTC
-,TRBV19,TRBJ2-1,many,CASSITAYNEQFF,TGTGCCAGTAGTATTACTGCTTACAATGAGCAGTTCTTC
-,TRBV24-1,TRBJ2-1,-,CATSDSAGAEQFF,TGTGCCACCAGTGATTCAGCGGGCGCTGAGCAGTTCTTC
-,TRBV6-6,TRBJ2-1,few,CAAEEGEQFF,TGTGCCGCGGAGGAGGGAGAGCAGTTCTTC
TRBD1,TRBV14,TRBJ2-2,-,CASSQVRGPAGELFF,TGTGCCAGCAGCCAAGTCAGGGGGCCCGCCGGGGAGCTGTTTTTT
-,TRBV7-2,TRBJ2-1,-,CASSPEGGTYNEQFF,TGTGCCAGCAGCCCGGAGGGGGGCACATACAATGAGCAGTTCTTC
-,TRBV15,TRBJ2-1,few,CATSTYRLNEQFF,TGTGCCACCAGCACATACAGGCTCAATGAGCAGTTCTTC
-,TRBV7-7,TRBJ2-5,many,CASSLGGSNWETQYF,TGTGCCAGCAGCTTAGGGGGGAGTAATTGGGAGACCCAGTACTTC
TRBD1,TRBV5-1,TRBJ1-1,many,CASGRDRGGGTEAFF,TGCGCCAGCGGCCGGGACAGGGGGGGAGGCACTGAAGCTTTCTTT
TRBD2,TRBV4-2,TRBJ2-1,-,CASSQDLASGGYEQFF,TGTGCCAGCAGCCAAGATCTTGCTAGCGGGGGGTATGAGCAGTTCTTC
-,TRBV7-7,TRBJ2-1,-,CASSPERGNEQFF,TGTGCTAGCAGCCCCGAAAGGGGCAATGAGCAGTTCTTC
-,TRBV7-8,TRBJ2-3,-,CASSWRAIGAQDTQYF,TGTGCCAGCAGCTGGCGTGCTATAGGGGCCCAAGATACGCAGTATTTT
-,TRBV5-1,TRBJ2-7,many,CASSLAQGGEQYF,TGCGCCAGCAGCTTGGCCCAGGGCGGCGAGCAGTACTTC
-,TRBV7-2,TRBJ2-2,-,CATLAAIQRPNTGELFF,TGTGCCACCCTCGCGGCGATCCAGAGACCGAACACCGGGGAGCTGTTTTTT
TRBD1,TRBV10-3,TRBJ1-6,-,CAISEGQGINSPLHF,TGTGCCATCAGTGAGGGACAGGGGATTAATTCACCCCTCCACTTT
-,TRBV7-2,TRBJ2-5,-,CASSPDYYQETQYF,TGTGCCAGCAGCCCAGACTACTACCAAGAGACCCAGTACTTC
TRBD1,TRBV6-1,TRBJ1-1,few,CASSIRGLAEAFF,TGTGCCAGCAGCATAAGGGGGCTGGCTGAAGCTTTCTTT
TRBD1,TRBV20-1,TRBJ1-1,few,CSAYRGRAFF,TGCAGTGCGTACAGGGGAAGGGCTTTCTTT
-,TRBV4-3,TRBJ1-3,few,CASSQDAAGPRNTIYF,TGCGCCAGCAGCCAAGACGCGGCGGGGCCGAGAAACACCATATATTTT
-,TRBV20-1,TRBJ1-1,many,CSHSRGGMNTEAFF,TGCAGCCATTCCCGTGGAGGGATGAACACTGAAGCTTTCTTT
-,TRBV7-2,TRBJ2-3,-,CASSLLGAVSSHTQYF,TGTGCCAGCAGCTTATTAGGGGCAGTCTCGTCCCATACGCAGTATTTT
-,TRBV7-8,TRBJ1-5,-,CAGAEYYSNQPQHF,TGTGCCGGGGCGGAATATTATAGCAATCAGCCCCAGCATTTT
-,TRBV9,TRBJ2-5,-,CASSLRDMGQETQYF,TGTGCCAGCAGCCTCAGGGATATGGGGCAAGAGACCCAGTACTTC
-,TRBV7-6,TRBJ1-5,-,CASSQREAQPQHF,TGTGCCAGCAGCCAAAGGGAGGCTCAGCCCCAGCATTTT
-,TRBV29-1,TRBJ1-1,many,CSVGSVGSANTEAFF,TGCAGCGTTGGGTCGGTCGGGTCCGCGAACACTGAAGCTTTCTTT
TRBD1,TRBV5-1,TRBJ2-3,few,CASSWTGPTSTDTQYF,TGCGCCAGCAGCTGGACAGGGCCCACTAGCACAGATACGCAGTATTTT
-,TRBV5-1,TRBJ1-1,-,CASSLVGGNANTEAFF,TGCGCCAGCAGCTTGGTAGGAGGGAATGCGAACACTGAAGCTTTCTTT
-,TRBV9,TRBJ1-6,few,CASSVRLDSPLHF,TGTGCCAGCAGCGTGAGGTTGGATTCACCCCTCCACTTT
TRBD2,TRBV4-3,TRBJ2-1,many,CASSQETGLNNEQFF,TGCGCCAGCAGCCAAGAAACGGGACTAAACAATGAGCAGTTCTTC
TRBD1,TRBV3-1,TRBJ1-5,-,CASSAQGVTNQPQHF,TGTGCCAGCAGCGCACAGGGGGTGACTAATCAGCCCCAGCATTTT
-,TRBV2,TRBJ2-7,-,CASSPQNFEQYF,TGTGCCAGCAGTCCTCAGAATTTTGAGCAGTACTTC
-,TRBV20-1,TRBJ2-6,few,CSARYQRISLWGANVLTF,TGCAGTGCTAGATATCAACGGATAAGTCTCTGGGGGGCCAACGTCCTGACTTTC
-,TRBV5-1,TRBJ2-1,-,CASSFGDGLDEQFF,TGCGCCAGCAGCTTCGGGGACGGTCTGGATGAGCAGTTCTTC
TRBD1,TRBV7-2,TRBJ1-1,many,CASSFTGTGTTEAFF,TGTGCCAGCAGCTTCACCGGGACAGGGACCACTGAAGCTTTCTTT
TRBD2,TRBV27,TRBJ2-5,-,CASSKIRLAGGSEETQYF,TGTGCCAGCAGTAAAATCAGACTAGCGGGGGGATCCGAGGAGACCCAGTACTTC
TRBD1,TRBV6-2/TRBV6-3,TRBJ1-5,-,CASRDGTGVSDSNQPQHF,TGTGCCAGCAGGGATGGGACAGGGGTCTCGGATAGCAATCAGCCCCAGCATTTT
-,TRBV19,TRBJ1-1,few,CASSIRGNAFF,TGTGCCAGTAGTATAAGGGGGAATGCTTTCTTT
-,TRBV10-3,TRBJ2-5,few,CAIAQTVQETQYF,TGTGCCATCGCGCAGACTGTTCAAGAGACCCAGTACTTC
TRBD2,TRBV7-6,TRBJ2-3,many,CASTLAGGTSTDTQYF,TGTGCCAGCACCCTAGCGGGGGGGACTAGCACAGATACGCAGTATTTT
-,TRBV5-4,TRBJ2-1,many,CASSFPDRGPNEQFF,TGTGCCAGCAGCTTCCCTGACCGAGGCCCCAATGAGCAGTTCTTC
-,TRBV12-3/TRBV12-4,TRBJ2-3,few,CASTSNRVTSTDTQYF,TGTGCCAGCACCTCAAACAGGGTTACTAGCACAGATACGCAGTATTTT